This T cell receptor (beta chain) was recovered during a study of shared clonotypes between healthy human individuals. Trimming removed 3 bases from V and 5 bases from J; junction bases left unmatched: 10. Germline V lookup: CDR1 SQVTM, CDR2 ANQGSEA. The CDR3 runs to 15 residues. An assay was performed, and its level was deep. The assay was immunoSEQ multiplex PCR, and TCRdb's table has in-frame clones only and misses some. Here the sample spans about 1.1 million clones, about 84% being singletons. Specimen: memory CD4+ T cells from PBMCs. The subset is: CD45RA-negative fraction. The gene calls are TRBV29-1 and TRBJ2-5; TRBD1 matches at 9 bases. This sequence originates from a man aged 18 to 30 in good health. Some clones in this sample may be carry-over from other donors' samples. The CDR3 reads CSVDGGTGSMETQYF. CDR3 coding DNA: TGCAGCGTTGATGGGGGGACAGGGAGTATGGAGACCCAGTACTTC.